This T cell receptor (beta chain) was captured in a study of blood T cells in healthy people across ages. The CDR3 is 16 amino acids. V was clipped by 0 bases and J by 0 bases, with 14 bases between them. Germline-derived CDR1 and CDR2 are GTSNPN and SVGIG (reference sequence). A second PCR of roughly 7 to 11 cycles used a sample-barcoded 5' primer and a J-beta primer mix. Every cDNA was tagged by a template-switch adaptor with 12 random nucleotides. There were at least 3 million CDR3-containing paired-end reads obtained from each sample. A single record per CDR3 protein comes from TCRdb applying MiXCR to the 5' RACE reads. The table includes under 950,000 distinct CDR3 sequences, 20% to 25% detected once.

The receptor was derived from a man aged 65 to 79 in good health. The chain uses TRBV30 and TRBJ1-1; D not certain. The source material was blood. The CDR3 nucleotides read TGTGCCTGGAGTGTAGCGGGGTTTGATCTGAACACTGAAGCTTTCTTT. Encoded protein: CAWSVAGFDLNTEAFF.